This T cell receptor beta chain was identified in a study of blood T cell repertoires in COVID-19. Across the whole study: The United States, Italy and Spain provided the acute and convalescent COVID-19 samples. Sample material is recorded as cDNA or gDNA derived from T cells, B-cell-depleted T cells, or PBMCs.

Original data processing: It was from reference gene primer amplification that nucleated cell counts were estimated. Method: immunoSEQ multiplex PCR; TCRdb's copy keeps in-frame clones and lacks some. V and J calls and clone size are copied from that table; D and trimming were computed from the DNA. The repertoire holds 250,000 to 300,000 clones, with 80% to 90% as singletons. The origin of this receptor is a woman aged 70-85 years with acute or convalescent COVID-19. The sample consisted of peripheral blood.

The CDR3 coding sequence is TGTGCCAGTAGTATGGCGGGGGGGCCCTACAATGAGCAGTTCTTC. As protein: CASSMAGGPYNEQFF. The V gene is TRBV19, the J gene TRBJ2-1, with 9 bases identical to TRBD2. V shed 3 bases, J shed 2 bases, and the junction held 2 bases outside the gene matches. The germline gives CDR1 LNHDA, CDR2 SQIVND (reference sequence). The CDR3 has 15 amino acids.